What follows describes a single T cell receptor (beta chain). The data were taken from a study of control samples from healthy donors and cancer patients. Germline V gene lookup returns CDR1 SNHLY and CDR2 FYNNEI. The CDR3 loop spans 16 amino acids. Deletions cut 5 bases from V and 1 base from J, with 16 bases between. Measured with immunoSEQ multiplex PCR; TCRdb has only the in-frame clones, and not every one. The sample includes roughly 34,000 clones, around 87% of them seen just once. The J gene is TRBJ2-3, the V gene TRBV2, with D possibly matching TRBD1 (6 bases). This receptor was taken from a woman in her thirties or forties with lung cancer. Material: PBMCs. The CDR3 region has the DNA TGTGCCAGCAGTCCACACCTGGGGGCCGGCACAGATACGCAGTATTTT. Encoded protein: CASSPHLGAGTDTQYF.